Below, one T cell receptor (beta chain) is given with its context. Its specificity is unknown. V dropped 11 bases and J dropped 3; count of bases not matched to a gene: 6. The CDR3 consists of 14 residues. Per the germline V gene, CDR1 is MNHNY and CDR2 is SVGAGI (reference sequence). All of the isolated RNA was reverse transcribed, so expressed TCRB transcripts were sequenced. Measured with immunoSEQ multiplex PCR; TCRdb has only the in-frame clones, and not every one. The data contain about 27,000 clones, roughly 50% of them singletons. The data are from a study of beta chain features in type 1 diabetes. Study-wide results and limits: For Type 1 diabetes patients, all four CD4+ subsets carried TCRB CDR3s that were moderately but significantly shorter.

The sequence was obtained from a young woman with type 1 diabetes. The rearrangement links TRBV6-6 to TRBJ2-1; 11 nucleotides match TRBD2. Sequencing input: Tregs from blood. This CDR3 reads CAGMTSGVYNEQFF. CDR3 bases: TGTGCCGGTATGACTAGCGGGGTCTACAATGAGCAGTTCTTC.